This T cell receptor (beta chain) was obtained from a study of response to subunit inactivated influenza vaccine. A single record per CDR3 protein comes from TCRdb applying MiXCR to the RT-PCR reads. The profile shows roughly 780,000 distinct CDR3 sequences, approximately 18% of them singletons. Trimming left V 2 bases short and J 0 bases short, with 5 bases between. There are 14 residues in the CDR3. Germline V gene lookup returns CDR1 MNHEY and CDR2 SVGAGI. Notes on the study in general: Authors suggested that a seasonal influenza vaccination recruits few new T cells each time.

As concerns this clonotype: Its antigen is as yet unknown.

The receptor was isolated from a man aged 50-59 years who received an inactivated influenza vaccine. This sample comprised PBMCs from blood, obtained roughly 5 days after vaccination. The rearrangement uses TRBV6-5 and TRBJ1-5; no clear D gene. The CDR3 sequence: CASSYDNSNQPQHF. CDR3 coding DNA: TGTGCCAGCAGTTACGACAATAGCAATCAGCCCCAGCATTTT.